The 23 T cell receptor beta chains reported below all come from one sample, sequenced in a study of cytomegalovirus exposure and HLA in healthy donors. Primers included in the PCR were 60 Vbeta and 13 Jbeta primers. Profiling relied on immunoSEQ multiplex PCR, and the TCRdb table lists in-frame clones only, not all of them. The sample lists approximately 210,000 clones; 65% to 80% were seen once. Sequenced: PBMCs. The receptors shown here come from a woman aged 40 to 49 in good health and CMV-seronegative.

This chain links TRBV18 with TRBJ2-1, with D maybe TRBD2 (6 bases). Trimming stripped 1 base from V and 9 bases from J, with 16 bases between. CDR3 length: 15 amino acids. Germline V gene sequence: CDR1 KGHSH, CDR2 LQKENI. This CDR3 is CASSPQREVPSEQFF. In nucleotides, the CDR3 is TGTGCCAGCTCACCACAGAGGGAGGTCCCGAGTGAGCAGTTCTTC.

V gene TRBV28 combines with J gene TRBJ2-2; 8 bases agree with TRBD1. Germline lookup yields CDR1 MDHEN and CDR2 SYDVKM. The CDR3 runs 17 residues. J lost 1 base, V lost 6 bases, and 10 bases had no gene match. The CDR3 here is CASRPGTGRVNTGELFF. The CDR3 DNA reads TGTGCCAGCAGGCCCGGGACAGGAAGAGTGAACACCGGGGAGCTGTTTTTT. Together with reference TRBV28 and TRBJ2-2, the CDR3 gives the full variable domain: DVKVTQSSRYLVKRTGEKVFLECVQDMDHENMFWYRQDPGLGLRLIYFSYDVKMKEKGDIPEGYSVSREKKERFSLILESASTNQTSMYLCASRPGTGRVNTGELFFGEGSRLTVL.

On this clone itself: At one of its ends the junction is not consistent with the germline gene, which may arise from a read error. The rearrangement joins TRBV30 to TRBJ2-7, with 7 bases that match TRBD2. Germline-derived CDR1 and CDR2 are GTSNPN and SVGIG (reference sequence). CDR3 size: 14 residues. The CDR3 region has the DNA TGTGCCCGGAGTGTAGGCGGGAGCGCCTACGAGCAGTACTTC. Amino acids: CARSVGGSAYEQYF.

This chain connects TRBV4-1 to TRBJ2-2, with 12 bases fitting TRBD2. Germline CDR1 reads MGHRA; CDR2 reads YSYEKL. J was trimmed by 1 base and V by 5 bases; bases with no gene match: 5. This CDR3 has 17 amino acids. CDR3 residues: CASSFLAGGQNTGELFF. CDR3 nucleotides: TGCGCCAGCAGCTTCCTAGCGGGAGGGCAGAACACCGGGGAGCTGTTTTTT.

This sequence joins TRBV13 and TRBJ2-7, with D maybe TRBD2 (5 bases). The germline CDR1 and CDR2 sequences are PRHDT and FYEKMQ (reference sequence). V lost 4 bases and J 2 bases, leaving 15 bases between the germline ends. The CDR3 sequence is 15 residues long. CDR3 sequence reads: CASSSAEGSTYEQYV. The CDR3 region has the DNA TGTGCCAGCAGCTCAGCTGAGGGAAGCACCTACGAGCAGTACGTC.

The chain recombines TRBV5-5 with TRBJ1-2; no firm D call. Germline values: CDR1 SGHKS, CDR2 YYEKEE (reference sequence). CDR3 length: 15 amino acids. V was shortened by 0 bases and J by 2 bases, with 11 bases between the two germline ends. The CDR3 DNA reads TGTGCCAGCAGCTTGGACCCAGTTTACAACTATGGCTACACCTTC. Translation: CASSLDPVYNYGYTF.

This clone was counted a few times. V gene TRBV18 combines with J gene TRBJ2-3; D perhaps matches TRBD2 (6 bases). Germline CDR1 KGHSH, CDR2 LQKENI. V dropped 0 bases and J dropped 4 bases, with 11 bases sitting between them. CDR3 length: 15 residues. The CDR3 loop reads CASSPPQGLADTQYF. The CDR3 coding sequence is TGTGCCAGCTCACCACCGCAGGGACTTGCAGATACGCAGTATTTT.

The chain joins TRBV7-9 to TRBJ2-3; D is undetermined. Germline CDR1 reads SEHNR; CDR2 reads FQNEAQ (reference sequence). This CDR3 has 11 amino acids. V was shortened by 2 bases and J by 7 bases, with 4 bases between the two germline ends. The CDR3 coding sequence is TGTGCCAGCAGCTTATCAAATACGCAGTATTTT. This gives the protein CASSLSNTQYF. The variable domain in full, completed from reference TRBV7-9 and TRBJ2-3, reads DTGVSQNPRHKITKRGQNVTFRCDPISEHNRLYWYRQTLGQGPEFLTYFQNEAQLEKSRLLSDRFSAERPKGSFSTLEIQRTEQGDSAMYLCASSLSNTQYFGPGTRLTVL.

The rearrangement joins TRBV7-9 to TRBJ1-2; D call uncertain. Germline V gene sequence: CDR1 SEHNR, CDR2 FQNEAQ (reference sequence). The length of the CDR3 is 11 residues. V lost 3 bases, J lost 9 bases, and 8 bases lay in between. The CDR3 spells CASSFQESYTF. The CDR3 DNA reads as TGTGCCAGCAGCTTTCAAGAGAGCTACACCTTC. Full variable domain (rest looked up from reference TRBV7-9 and TRBJ1-2): DTGVSQNPRHKITKRGQNVTFRCDPISEHNRLYWYRQTLGQGPEFLTYFQNEAQLEKSRLLSDRFSAERPKGSFSTLEIQRTEQGDSAMYLCASSFQESYTFGSGTRLTVV.

The rearrangement uses TRBV19 and TRBJ2-2; D is possibly TRBD2 (6 bases). CDR1 is LNHDA and CDR2 is SQIVND in the germline V gene (reference sequence). CDR3 length: 15 amino acids. The V and J ends lost 7 bases and 3 bases respectively, with 15 bases between them. In nucleotides, the CDR3 is TGTGCCAGTACCAGGAGGGGCACTTACACCGGGGAGCTGTTTTTT. Encoded protein: CASTRRGTYTGELFF. The full variable domain, rest sourced from reference TRBV19 and TRBJ2-2, is DGGITQSPKYLFRKEGQNVTLSCEQNLNHDAMYWYRQDPGQGLRLIYYSQIVNDFQKGDIAEGYSVSREKKESFPLTVTSAQKNPTAFYLCASTRRGTYTGELFFGEGSRLTVL.

This sequence joins TRBV4-2 and TRBJ2-1; 11 nucleotides align to TRBD1. V lost 1 base, J lost 6 bases, and 2 bases stayed unmatched. The CDR3 runs to 15 residues. Germline V lookup: CDR1 LGHNA, CDR2 YNFKEQ. DNA for the CDR3: TGTGCCAGCAGCCAAGGGACAGGGGGCATCAATGAGCAGTTCTTC. Translated, it gives CASSQGTGGINEQFF.

This clone was counted a few times. The chain joins TRBV6-1 to TRBJ2-2, with 8 positions matching TRBD1. The V gene end was trimmed by 4 bases and the J gene end by 1 base; junction bases not matched to a gene: 8. The CDR3 spans 17 residues. Germline V gene sequence: CDR1 MNHNS, CDR2 SASEGT. The CDR3 loop is CASSVRQGYGNTGELFF. The CDR3 DNA reads as TGTGCCAGCAGTGTTAGACAGGGGTATGGGAACACCGGGGAGCTGTTTTTT.

V gene TRBV19 combines with J gene TRBJ1-1; 7 bases match TRBD1. The J segment lost 1 base and the V segment lost 3 bases, leaving 5 bases of the junction unmatched. The germline V gene has CDR1 LNHDA and CDR2 SQIVND (reference sequence). The CDR3 covers 15 residues. CDR3 loop: CASSIEGAQNTEAFF. CDR3 in DNA: TGTGCCAGTAGTATTGAGGGGGCACAGAACACTGAAGCTTTCTTT. The entire variable domain, with the rest obtained from reference TRBV19 and TRBJ1-1, is as follows: DGGITQSPKYLFRKEGQNVTLSCEQNLNHDAMYWYRQDPGQGLRLIYYSQIVNDFQKGDIAEGYSVSREKKESFPLTVTSAQKNPTAFYLCASSIEGAQNTEAFFGQGTRLTVV.

In its sample, this clone was seen a few times. The chain is built from TRBV2 and TRBJ2-2; a possible D gene is TRBD1 (6 bases). Germline CDR1 is SNHLY and CDR2 is FYNNEI. This CDR3 has 15 residues. Trimming pared 8 bases from V and 6 bases from J, leaving 19 bases between. The CDR3: CASAGTSMLPGELFF. In DNA form, the CDR3 reads TGTGCCAGCGCCGGGACAAGTATGCTTCCCGGGGAGCTGTTTTTT. The complete variable domain, with remaining parts taken from reference TRBV2 and TRBJ2-2, reads EPEVTQTPSHQVTQMGQEVILRCVPISNHLYFYWYRQILGQKVEFLVSFYNNEISEKSEIFDDQFSVERPDGSNFTLKIRSTKLEDSAMYFCASAGTSMLPGELFFGEGSRLTVL.

The chain uses TRBV23-1 and TRBJ1-2; no firm D call. TRBV23-1 is an ORF for which the function is uncertain. V lost 4 bases and J lost 7, with 16 bases in between. The CDR3 has 14 residues. CDR3 sequence (DNA): TGCGCCAGCAGTCTATTGCCCTCCCGGGGTGGCTACACCTTC. Its translation is CASSLLPSRGGYTF.

This chain joins TRBV11-2 and TRBJ2-7; D may be TRBD2 (6 bases). The CDR3 runs 13 residues. V was cut by 1 base and J by 6 bases, with 10 bases left in between. Germline CDR1 is SGHAT and CDR2 is FQNNGV. CDR3 nucleotide sequence: TGTGCCAGCAGCTTAGGGAGGGTGGCCGAGCAGTACGTC. It is translated as CASSLGRVAEQYV.

The rearrangement joins TRBV6-5 to TRBJ1-5, with 7 bases that match TRBD1. With V trimmed by 8 bases and J by 3 bases, 4 bases remained unmatched. Germline values: CDR1 MNHEY, CDR2 SVGAGI. This CDR3 contains 13 residues. CDR3 region: CASRGTDNQPQHF. In DNA form, the CDR3 reads TGTGCCAGCCGTGGGACAGACAATCAGCCCCAGCATTTT.

The chain couples TRBV11-1 to TRBJ1-1, with TRBD1 identical over 10 bases. Germline V CDR1 and CDR2: SGHAT, FQDESV (reference sequence). V shed 4 bases and J 4 bases; nucleotides not matched to a gene: 3. This CDR3 comprises 14 residues. CDR3 DNA: TGTGCCAGCAGCTCGGACAGGGGGTCCACTGAAGCTTTCTTT. Amino acids: CASSSDRGSTEAFF. The full variable domain, in which reference TRBV11-1 and TRBJ1-1 provide the parts outside the CDR3, is EAEVAQSPRYKITEKSQAVAFWCDPISGHATLYWYRQILGQGPELLVQFQDESVVDDSQLPKDRFSAERLKGVDSTLKIQPAELGDSAMYLCASSSDRGSTEAFFGQGTRLTVV.

This sequence joins TRBV10-3 and TRBJ1-1; D is unresolved. CDR1 is ENHRY, CDR2 SYGVKD, per germline. Trimming took 0 bases from V and 6 from J, leaving 8 bases between them. CDR3 length: 13 amino acids. In DNA form, the CDR3 reads TGTGCCATCAGTGAGTCGCATCAGTCTGAAGCTTTCTTT. Translated, it gives CAISESHQSEAFF.

The rearrangement links TRBV7-9 to TRBJ2-7; D unresolved. The CDR3 consists of 14 residues. The ends were cut back, 0 bases at V and 0 bases at J, with 6 bases in the middle. Germline CDR1 reads SEHNR; CDR2 reads FQNEAQ (reference sequence). The CDR3 DNA is TGTGCCAGCAGCTTAGCTACGAGCTCCTACGAGCAGTACTTC. Its protein product is CASSLATSSYEQYF.

This clone was seen a handful of times. This sequence joins TRBV7-6 and TRBJ2-3; D call uncertain. From germline, CDR1 is SGHVS and CDR2 FNYEAQ. The CDR3 length is 13 residues. Deletions cut 1 base from V and 1 base from J, with 3 bases between. In nucleotides, the CDR3 is TGTGCCAGCAGCTTAGTCGGCACAGATACGCAGTATTTT. Protein product: CASSLVGTDTQYF.

This chain joins TRBV18 and TRBJ2-3; a possible D gene is TRBD1 (6 bases). Trimming took 5 bases from V and 2 from J, leaving 23 bases between them. The length of the CDR3 is 18 residues. The germline V gene encodes CDR1 KGHSH and CDR2 LQKENI. The CDR3 reads CASSSRPPQGTSTDTQYF. The CDR3 DNA follows: TGTGCCAGCTCATCCCGCCCCCCTCAGGGGACGTCCACAGATACGCAGTATTTT.

This chain joins TRBV7-2 and TRBJ1-2; weak D call: TRBD1 (6 bases). Trimming pared 6 bases from V and 7 bases from J, leaving 15 bases between. The CDR3 has 13 residues. Germline V gives CDR1 SGHTA, CDR2 FQGNSA. The CDR3: CASRPTGPSGYTF. The CDR3 nucleotides are TGTGCCAGCAGACCAACAGGGCCCAGTGGCTACACCTTC.